This paragraph reports one T cell receptor beta chain. V lost 3 bases and J lost 9, with 8 bases in between. Germline assignment: CDR1 SNHLY and CDR2 FYNNEI. The CDR3 runs 11 residues. The data derive from a study of blood T cells in healthy people across ages. PCR was performed a second time for about 7 to 12 cycles using a sample-barcoded 5' primer and a J-beta primer mix. One entry per CDR3 protein, called by TCRdb with MiXCR from the 5' RACE reads. Of roughly 1 million distinct CDR3 sequences in the sample, under 30% were seen once. The sample was also reused in another study, on T cells of mothers and their children.

The chain combines TRBV2 with TRBJ1-2, with no clear D. This TCR was recovered from a girl aged 2-15 years in good health. Sequencing input: blood. The CDR3 reads CASSDNTRYTF. CDR3 DNA sequence: TGTGCCAGCAGTGATAATACCCGCTACACCTTC.